This entry concerns a single TCR beta chain. Its antigen is unknown. Aged 18 to 65, hyperthyroidism patients had been newly diagnosed, with under 2 months' duration. Diagnosis relied on clinical symptoms, serum thyroxine, TRAb, thyroid ultrasound and orbital computed tomography. The data stem from a study of Graves' ophthalmopathy and Graves' hyperthyroidism. Whole-study context: Sampling took place at initial diagnosis, with peripheral blood obtained before any treatment.

RNA transcripts were the source from which TCR beta CDR3 regions were amplified. First-round RT-PCR used HTBI primers; second-round multiplex PCR followed. One entry per CDR3 protein, called by TCRdb with MiXCR from the multiplex PCR reads. Of 400,000 to 450,000 distinct CDR3 sequences in the sample, roughly 20% are singletons; the top ten hold under 3.5%. Germline values: CDR1 MNHEY, CDR2 SVGEGT. V lost 6 bases and J lost 8; bases outside the gene matches: 5. The CDR3 sequence is 12 residues long. General study points: The blood repertoire also included most expanded thyroid clonotypes above 0.001 frequency.

The genes are TRBV6-2 or TRBV6-3 and TRBJ1-2; 8 nucleotides align to TRBD1. The receptor comes from a woman under 30 with stable Graves' hyperthyroidism. Material for sequencing was peripheral blood. This chain's CDR3 is CASRGDRHGYTF. The CDR3, as DNA: TGTGCCAGCAGGGGGGACAGGCACGGCTACACCTTC.